A selection of T cell receptor beta chains follows, all from one sample in a study of Ad26.COV2.S vaccination and SARS-CoV-2 variants. The assay was immunoSEQ multiplex PCR, and TCRdb's table has in-frame clones only and misses some. The sample yields roughly 350,000 clones, 88% seen once. Sample: peripheral blood, taken in a trial of Ad26.COV2.S vaccine versus placebo. The receptors derive from a person between 18 and 59 years old who received the Ad26.COV2.S COVID-19 vaccine or a placebo. Both conserved end residues are part of each CDR3. Fields, in order: J gene, D gene, clone size, V gene, CDR3 protein, CDR3 DNA. A D gene is named only where the DNA matches it firmly. Clone sizes are given selectively: once, few, many, or a class where the clone is expanded.

TRBJ2-2	-	once	TRBV7-3	CASSPVAETNTGELFF	TGTGCCAGCAGCCCCGTAGCGGAAACGAACACCGGGGAGCTGTTTTTT
TRBJ2-7	TRBD1	-	TRBV11-3	CASSSDRSYEQYF	TGTGCCAGCAGCTCGGACAGGTCCTACGAGCAGTACTTC
TRBJ2-2	TRBD2	-	TRBV7-3	CASSSGRSTGELFF	TGTGCCAGCAGTAGCGGGAGGAGCACCGGGGAGCTGTTTTTT
TRBJ1-5	-	-	TRBV4-1	CASSQEVSASNQPQHF	TGCGCCAGCAGCCAAGAGGTATCGGCCAGCAATCAGCCCCAGCATTTT
TRBJ1-1	-	-	TRBV10-3	CAISVGGSGTEAFF	TGTGCCATCAGTGTGGGGGGATCGGGCACTGAAGCTTTCTTT
TRBJ2-2	-	-	TRBV19	CASSRAPPPRAGELFF	TGTGCCAGTAGTAGGGCCCCTCCTCCTAGGGCCGGGGAGCTGTTTTTT
TRBJ1-1	-	-	TRBV19	CASSRLGMNTEAFF	TGTGCCAGTAGCAGACTCGGAATGAACACTGAAGCTTTCTTT
TRBJ1-2	-	-	TRBV5-5	CASSLGTGTYGYTF	TGTGCCAGCAGCTTGGGTACAGGGACCTATGGCTACACCTTC
TRBJ2-1	TRBD2	-	TRBV11-2	CASSVTSARNEQFF	TGTGCCAGCAGTGTGACTAGCGCTAGGAATGAGCAGTTCTTC
TRBJ1-5	-	-	TRBV19	CASSRPHRARNQPQHF	TGTGCCAGTAGTAGGCCCCACAGGGCGCGAAATCAGCCCCAGCATTTT
TRBJ2-5	-	-	TRBV3-1/TRBV3-2	CASSQSSQETQYF	TGTGCCAGCAGCCAATCTTCTCAGGAGACCCAGTACTTC
TRBJ1-6	-	-	TRBV4-1	CASSQDSAGTLSSYNSPLHF	TGCGCCAGCAGCCAAGATTCGGCAGGCACTCTCAGCTCCTATAATTCACCCCTCCACTTT
TRBJ1-4	-	-	TRBV9	CASSVAPVLEKLFF	TGTGCCAGCAGCGTAGCTCCGGTTTTGGAAAAACTGTTTTTT
TRBJ1-6	-	-	TRBV5-6	CASSLRTGVSSSHPLHF	TGTGCCAGCAGCCTACGGACCGGGGTCTCCTCGTCGCACCCCCTCCACTTT
TRBJ1-2	-	-	TRBV6-2/TRBV6-3	CASSYPEQGVEGYTF	TGTGCCAGCAGTTACCCAGAACAGGGAGTAGAAGGCTACACCTTC
TRBJ1-5	-	-	TRBV28	CASSFGGQNNQPQHF	TGTGCCAGCAGTTTTGGGGGACAAAATAATCAGCCCCAGCATTTT
TRBJ1-1	-	-	TRBV10-3	CAISESGPANTEAFF	TGTGCCATCAGTGAGTCAGGACCGGCGAACACTGAAGCTTTCTTT
TRBJ2-1	TRBD1	-	TRBV29-1	CSVGWTGGTDTYNEQFF	TGCAGCGTTGGATGGACAGGGGGGACCGATACCTACAATGAGCAGTTCTTC
TRBJ1-2	-	-	TRBV7-2	CASSLQRGGYTF	TGTGCCAGCAGCTTACAGAGGGGCGGCTACACCTTC
TRBJ2-5	-	-	TRBV5-1	CASSLGSQQETQYF	TGCGCCAGCAGCTTGGGAAGCCAGCAAGAGACCCAGTACTTC